This TCR beta chain originates from a study of T cells after yellow fever vaccination. Study-level points and caveats: Most primary-vaccination clones recurred post-booster (just under 98% CD4, over 70% CD8). Of the clonotypes, a small share occurred in both CD4 and CD8 compartments. The secondary response peaked faster, at day 5 versus 15, but was weaker.

CDR1 and CDR2 (germline): LGHNA, YNFKEQ. Trimming removed 3 bases from V and 8 bases from J; junction bases left unmatched: 7. This CDR3 has 14 amino acids. At least ten counts were recorded for this clonotype. Its specificity is unknown. Production of TCR cDNA was by 5'RACE template switching, which also added a universal primer site and UMIs. TCRdb itself ran the 5' RACE reads through MiXCR, one entry per CDR3 protein. The sample holds about 320,000 distinct CDR3 sequences, approximately 4.5% seen once. The chain is built from TRBV4-2 and TRBJ1-2; 9 nucleotides align to TRBD1. The sequencing used PBMCs, collected 15 days after the yellow fever booster vaccination. The clonotype was recovered from a man aged 18 to 30 who received the YFV17D yellow fever vaccine. In DNA form, the CDR3 reads TGTGCCAGCAGCCATCCGGGACAGGGAGACGGCTACACCTTC. Protein product: CASSHPGQGDGYTF.